These 4 T cell receptor beta chains came from one sample sequenced in a study of neurological immune-mediated disorders. TCRdb re-called the 5' RACE reads through MiXCR, storing one row per CDR3 protein. The sample yields around 83,000 distinct CDR3 sequences, less than 15% seen once. Sequenced material: PBMCs. All receptors come from a woman in her forties or fifties in good health.

This clonotype has a count of ten or more. The chain recombines TRBV20-1 with TRBJ2-7; TRBD2 agrees at 8 bases. The trim removed 0 bases at V and 1 base at J, leaving 5 bases unmatched. This CDR3 contains 15 residues. Germline lookup yields CDR1 DFQATT and CDR2 SNEGSKA (reference sequence). CDR3 amino acids: CSARDPVAGSYEQYF. The CDR3 DNA sequence: TGCAGTGCTAGAGATCCAGTAGCGGGATCCTACGAGCAGTACTTC.

In its sample, this clonotype was seen many times. The rearrangement joins TRBV28 to TRBJ1-2; 9 bases map to TRBD1. This CDR3 is 14 amino acids long. Germline CDR1 and CDR2: MDHEN and SYDVKM. V gave up 3 bases and J gave up 4 bases; unmatched junction bases: 3. This chain's CDR3 is CASSLDRGVYGYTF. CDR3 nucleotide sequence: TGTGCCAGCAGTTTGGACAGGGGAGTCTATGGCTACACCTTC.

This clonotype was recorded many times. The V and J genes are TRBV6-5 and TRBJ2-7, with a possible D match to TRBD1 (6 bases). Germline lookup yields CDR1 MNHEY and CDR2 SVGAGI. The CDR3 totals 15 residues. Trimming cost V 6 bases and J 4 bases, with 19 bases left between them. CDR3 nucleotides: TGTGCCAGCAGCGGGCCGGGACCAACAGGGTACGAGCAGTACTTC. It codes for CASSGPGPTGYEQYF.

The table lists this clonotype with many counts. CDR3 residues: CASSRDGRNQPQHF. CDR3 DNA sequence: TGTGCCAGCAGCCGCGACGGCCGCAATCAGCCCCAGCATTTT. This chain joins TRBV12-3 or TRBV12-4 and TRBJ1-5, with D unclear. Trimming took 6 bases from V and 2 from J, leaving 11 bases between them. CDR3 length equals 14 residues.